This T cell receptor (beta chain) was documented in a study of spatial heterogeneity in lung cancer (dated by TCRdb to between 2017 and 2020). Regarding the study in general: Donors were 65 to 85 patients with early-stage, untreated non-small cell lung cancer from the lung TRACERx cohort. In non-small cell lung cancer, the study quantitatively compared TCR alpha and beta repertoires across several tumor regions, matched nontumor lung, and blood. In the raw uncorrected reads, each unique combination of TCR and UMI appeared more than ten times on average. Beta-chain transcripts were consistently detected in greater numbers than alpha-chain transcripts, which likely reflected higher beta-chain transcript abundance. Nonsynonymous mutation counts, determined by whole-exome sequencing of tumor tissue, were related to features of the TCR repertoire. At surgery, both alpha and beta chains were TCR-sequenced in over 200 tumor regions, fewer than 65 matched nontumor lung samples and a few dozen PBMC samples. Follow-up PBMC samples were sequenced whenever available, and the median time to follow-up was about two years after resection. The investigation overall reported the following: Confirming at a functional level the hypothesis that regional TCRs recognize regional mutations was considered to require additional single-cell paired TCR alpha and beta sequencing. Only approximately 13 patients were included in comparisons of baseline and follow-up blood repertoires. Ubiquitous expanded tumor TCRs were found in blood more often at tumor resection than at routine follow-up.

Library preparation employed 5' RACE. The run used a NextSeq 500. In the TCR library protocol, a unique molecular identifier was attached to each TCR cDNA molecule so that PCR and sequencing errors could be corrected. Per the authors' processing: TCR identification, UMI-based error correction and CDR3 extraction were all carried out with Decombinator tools. Expanded TCRs were defined as those above a frequency of 2 per 1,000, corresponding to the top 1% of the tumor frequency distribution. Renyi diversity was calculated using the R vegan package after each repertoire was subsampled 100 times to 5,000 TCRs. To build CDR3 similarity networks, amino acid triplet string-kernel similarity was used, and CDR3s were connected when their pairwise similarity was above 0.82. TCRdb handled the public reads itself, with Q25 trimming in fastp and clone calling in MiXCR, and kept productive beta chains. Rows merge per CDR3 protein into single entries with the most common DNA and genes. What appears here as the V and J calls and clone size reflects TCRdb's work, not the paper's. This sample holds roughly 71,000 distinct CDR3 sequences; about 9.5% were observed only once. The ten largest clones represent about 2% of the sample.

This clonotype was seen at least ten times. It lacks a known antigen. It has no much larger one-base neighbor in the sample; base qualities were not kept. The time point label for this specimen denotes: blood at routine non-recurrence follow-up after resection. Whole RNA extracted from tumor and nontumor lung tissue, or from cryopreserved PBMC samples, was used for TCR sequencing without cell sorting. A patient was chosen for TCR sequencing only when enough RNA was available from at least two tumor regions. Inclusive of the bounding cysteine and phenylalanine, the CDR3 is 15 residues long. The DNA shown is the 45-base CDR3, in frame from base 1. Between the V and J ends, shortened by 7 bases and 0 bases respectively, the junction contains 13 bases. CDR1 and CDR2, looked up from the germline V gene, are KGHDR and SFDVKD.

This receptor was taken from a female donor with early-stage non-small cell lung cancer. This chain joins TRBV24-1 to TRBJ2-3, with no D gene named confidently. The source material was PBMCs, sampled at follow-up. The encoded CDR3 is CATSSTGLSTDTQYF. The base sequence is TGTGCCACCAGCTCTACCGGTCTGAGCACAGATACGCAGTATTTT.